Described below is a single T cell receptor (beta chain) sequence and its context. CDR1 is SGHAT and CDR2 is FQNNGV in the germline V gene. V lost 8 bases, J lost 5 bases, and 8 bases stayed unmatched. The CDR3 sequence is 14 residues long. These data belong to a study of OX40 agonist ivuxolimab in advanced cancers. As for the study in general: Participants averaged about 60 years of age (range roughly 23 to 90) and were under 90% male.

TCRdb's table, derived via immunoSEQ multiplex PCR, lists solely in-frame clones and lacks some. The sample consists of some 17,000 clones, about 87% of them appearing once. The sequence derives from an adult with an advanced solid tumor such as melanoma, head and neck, liver or kidney cancer. This chain uses TRBV11-2 with TRBJ2-3; 9 bases agree with TRBD1. Sequenced here: CD4+ or CD8+ T cells sorted from blood, sampled in a trial of the OX40 agonist ivuxolimab. As DNA, the CDR3 is TGTGCCAGCGGGGACAGGGATAGTGAAGATACGCAGTATTTT. Translating it yields CASGDRDSEDTQYF.